One sample yielded the 25 T cell receptor beta chains listed below, sequenced in a study of blood T cells in healthy people across ages. Together with a sample-barcoded 5' primer, a J-beta primer mix was included in a second PCR lasting about 6 to 11 cycles. TCRdb reanalysed the 5' RACE reads using MiXCR and keeps one entry per CDR3 protein. The sample yields hundreds of thousands of distinct CDR3 sequences, about a third seen once. The sequenced sample consisted of blood. These receptor sequences come from a woman at least 80 years old in good health.

This clonotype was seen at least ten times. The chain uses TRBV19 and TRBJ1-5; TRBD1 is a possible D gene (5 bases). CDR1 is LNHDA and CDR2 is SQIVND in the germline V gene (reference sequence). Trimming left V 7 bases short and J 0 bases short, with 16 bases between. This CDR3 has 16 residues. CDR3 nucleotides: TGTGCCAGTACTCCGAGGGGAGGGTATAGCAATCAGCCCCAGCATTTT. This translates into CASTPRGGYSNQPQHF. The variable domain in full, with the rest retrieved from reference TRBV19 and TRBJ1-5, is DGGITQSPKYLFRKEGQNVTLSCEQNLNHDAMYWYRQDPGQGLRLIYYSQIVNDFQKGDIAEGYSVSREKKESFPLTVTSAQKNPTAFYLCASTPRGGYSNQPQHFGDGTRLSIL.

This sequence joins TRBV10-3 and TRBJ2-6; D gene uncertain. Germline assignment: CDR1 ENHRY and CDR2 SYGVKD. This CDR3 contains 14 residues. V shed 10 bases and J shed 1 base, with 11 bases lying between them. The CDR3 DNA follows: TGTGCCACCCTTTTGGATTCTGGGGCCAACGTCCTGACTTTC. It is translated as CATLLDSGANVLTF.

The rearrangement joins TRBV30 to TRBJ1-1, with D possibly being TRBD1 (5 bases). CDR1 GTSNPN and CDR2 SVGIG come from the germline V gene (reference sequence). V was clipped by 2 bases and J by 5 bases, with 9 bases between them. The CDR3 extends over 12 amino acids. The DNA for the CDR3 is TGTGCCTGGAGTAAGGGGACGACTGAAGCTTTCTTT. Translating gives CAWSKGTTEAFF.

As to this clonotype: A clone one base away is much larger, so this may be a read error. The CDR3 coding sequence is TGCGCCAGCAGCTTGGAACAGGGGGCGCGAGGGGCCAACGTCCCGACTTTC. Translated: CASSLEQGARGANVPTF. The chain recombines TRBV5-1 with TRBJ2-6, with 9 bases lining up with TRBD1. The CDR3 length is 17 residues. Per germline, CDR1 SGHRS and CDR2 YFSETQ.

The chain is built from TRBV3-1 and TRBJ1-1; D is unclear. The V and J ends lost 3 bases and 7 bases respectively, with 12 bases between them. Germline V gene lookup returns CDR1 LGHDT and CDR2 YNNKEL (reference sequence). The CDR3 length is 13 residues. The CDR3 is CASSQSARGEAFF. As DNA, the CDR3 is TGTGCCAGCAGCCAGAGCGCGAGAGGTGAAGCTTTCTTT.

This clonotype has at least ten counts. The rearrangement links TRBV20-1 to TRBJ2-1, with D unresolved. CDR1 is DFQATT, CDR2 SNEGSKA, per germline (reference sequence). The CDR3 spans 12 residues. Between the trimmed V and J ends, which lost 0 bases and 8 bases, there was a span of 8 bases. CDR3 in amino acids: CSARESGDEQFF. The DNA of the CDR3 is TGCAGTGCTAGAGAGTCGGGTGATGAGCAGTTCTTC.

This clonotype was counted between two and nine times. The chain employs TRBV6-1 and TRBJ2-5, with 9 bases identical to TRBD1. J was trimmed by 2 bases and V by 6 bases; bases with no gene match: 7. Germline CDR1 MNHNS, CDR2 SASEGT. The CDR3 is 15 amino acids. The CDR3 here is CASRRFGTGQETQYF. The CDR3 nucleotides are TGTGCCAGCAGGCGGTTTGGGACAGGGCAAGAGACCCAGTACTTC.

This clonotype came up many times. The J gene is TRBJ2-7, the V gene TRBV2, with D perhaps TRBD2 (7 bases). The CDR3 sequence is 14 residues long. V gave up 5 bases and J gave up 2 bases, with 13 bases separating them. Germline CDR1 reads SNHLY; CDR2 reads FYNNEI. DNA for the CDR3: TGTGCCAGCAGTATGGGGGGGGCCGCCTACGAGCAGTACTTC. This encodes CASSMGGAAYEQYF.

This clonotype occurred a few times. This may be a read error: a much more frequent sequence differs by one nucleotide. V and J are TRBV28 and TRBJ2-1; 7 bases are a match to TRBD1. Germline V CDR1 and CDR2: MDHEN, SYDVKM. The CDR3 runs 15 residues. Trimming at V came to 6 bases and at J to 2 bases, leaving 7 bases not matched to a gene. The CDR3 region is CASSIQGRPYNEQFF. For the CDR3, the DNA is TGTGCCAGCAGCATACAGGGGCGCCCCTACAATGAGCAGTTCTTC.

This clonotype came up a few times. The rearrangement uses TRBV30 and TRBJ1-5; D uncertain. The CDR3 is 13 residues long. Germline V gene data show CDR1 as GTSNPN and CDR2 as SVGIG (reference sequence). V was clipped by 2 bases and J by 2 bases, with 7 bases between them. CDR3 residues: CAWSFGGNQPQHF. The CDR3 DNA sequence: TGTGCCTGGAGTTTCGGGGGCAATCAGCCCCAGCATTTT.

There are many counts of this clonotype. V gene TRBV29-1 combines with J gene TRBJ1-1; 8 nucleotides match TRBD1. The CDR3 runs 13 residues. Germline V lookup: CDR1 SQVTM, CDR2 ANQGSEA. V lost 8 bases, J lost 1 base, and 6 bases stayed unmatched. The CDR3 nucleotides are TGCAGCACCCGACAGGGGCAGAACACTGAAGCTTTCTTT. Translating it yields CSTRQGQNTEAFF.

The chain has TRBV14 and TRBJ1-6, with D unresolved. CDR3 length: 17 residues. Between the trimmed V and J ends, which lost 1 base and 0 bases, there was a span of 10 bases. The germline V gene has CDR1 SGHDN and CDR2 FVKESK. The CDR3 nucleotides are TGTGCCAGCAGCCAAGTAACCTTGAGCTCCTATAATTCACCCCTCCACTTT. Residues: CASSQVTLSSYNSPLHF.

A word on this clonotype: This sequence may be a read error, since a much larger clone differs from it by one base. The chain recombines TRBV28 with TRBJ2-3, with D hard to call. The CDR3 length is 14 residues. V lost 5 bases, J lost 2 bases, and 11 bases lay in between. Germline V gives CDR1 MDHEN, CDR2 SYDVKM. The CDR3 sequence is CASSLATLTDTQYF. CDR3 DNA sequence: TGTGCCAGCAGTCTCGCCACTCTCACAGATACGCAGTATTTT.

The V gene is TRBV30, the J gene TRBJ1-5, with 7 bases identical to TRBD1. V lost 2 bases, J lost 4 bases, and 8 bases stayed unmatched. The length of the CDR3 is 15 residues. From germline, CDR1 is GTSNPN and CDR2 SVGIG (reference sequence). CDR3 in amino acids: CAWSFGQVGNQPQHF. CDR3 DNA sequence: TGTGCCTGGAGTTTCGGACAGGTTGGGAATCAGCCCCAGCATTTT.

The chain has TRBV7-2 and TRBJ1-2; D might be TRBD1 (5 bases). The V gene's germline CDR1 is SGHTA and CDR2 FQGNSA. The CDR3 extends over 14 amino acids. Trimming took 6 bases from V and 5 from J, leaving 16 bases between them. As DNA, the CDR3 is TGTGCCAGCAGTTATATCCAGGGTTATTATGGCTACACCTTC. Translated: CASSYIQGYYGYTF.

This clonotype was recorded a few times. This chain joins TRBV28 and TRBJ2-7, with 8 bases that match TRBD2. Trimming at V came to 3 bases and at J to 0 bases, leaving 7 bases not matched to a gene. CDR3 length equals 16 residues. Germline V gene sequence: CDR1 MDHEN, CDR2 SYDVKM. The CDR3 DNA reads as TGTGCCAGCAGTTTTTCCGGCGGGGGGCGCTCCTACGAGCAGTACTTC. Translation gives CASSFSGGGRSYEQYF.

The V call is TRBV6-2 or TRBV6-3, the J call TRBJ1-5, with TRBD1 as a possible D gene (5 bases). V lost 5 bases and J lost 4, with 15 bases in between. Germline V gene sequence: CDR1 MNHEY, CDR2 SVGEGT. This CDR3 has 15 amino acids. CDR3 DNA sequence: TGTGCCAGCAGTCCCTTTGCGGGGCGGAATCAGCCCCAGCATTTT. This sequence encodes CASSPFAGRNQPQHF.

The V gene is TRBV5-5, the J gene TRBJ2-5; TRBD2 agrees at 10 bases. The CDR3 runs 16 residues. Germline-derived CDR1 and CDR2 are SGHKS and YYEKEE (reference sequence). The V and J ends lost 1 base and 5 bases, in that order; junction bases with no gene match: 8. Here the CDR3 reads CASSLSPGLAMETQYF. CDR3 nucleotide sequence: TGTGCCAGCAGCTTGTCACCGGGACTAGCGATGGAGACCCAGTACTTC. The full variable domain, with the rest looked up from reference TRBV5-5 and TRBJ2-5, is DAGVTQSPTHLIKTRGQQVTLRCSPISGHKSVSWYQQVLGQGPQFIFQYYEKEERGRGNFPDRFSARQFPNYSSELNVNALLLGDSALYLCASSLSPGLAMETQYFGPGTRLLVL.

This sequence joins TRBV20-1 and TRBJ1-6, with 7 bases that match TRBD1. Germline V CDR1 and CDR2: DFQATT, SNEGSKA (reference sequence). V shed 3 bases and J 10 bases; nucleotides not matched to a gene: 6. The CDR3 totals 13 residues. The CDR3, as DNA: TGCAGTGCTAGTGAGGGGGCAGGATCACCCCTCCACTTT. This sequence encodes CSASEGAGSPLHF.

This clonotype was recorded a few times. J is TRBJ1-5 and V is TRBV6-1, with TRBD1 matching over 7 bases. The V segment lost 7 bases and the J segment 3 bases; nucleotides outside the gene matches: 9. CDR3 size: 15 residues. From germline, CDR1 is MNHNS and CDR2 SASEGT. The CDR3 nucleotides are TGTGCCAGCATCCGTCTAACAGGGGACAATCAGCCCCAGCATTTT. The encoded protein is CASIRLTGDNQPQHF.

For this clonotype: Since a much larger clone is just one base distant, this may be a read error. CDR3 DNA sequence: TGTGCCAGCTCACCACCTACGTCCCGGGACAGGTGCCACGAGCAGTACTTC. Amino acid sequence: CASSPPTSRDRCHEQYF. V gene TRBV18 combines with J gene TRBJ2-4, with 8 bases fitting TRBD1. Judging by the DNA end, TRBJ2-7 fits better; the J call may be wrong. The CDR3 has 17 residues. Germline V CDR1 and CDR2: KGHSH, LQKENI.

The gene calls are TRBV7-2 and TRBJ1-4; tentatively, D is TRBD1 (6 bases). V was trimmed by 6 bases and J by 7 bases, leaving 12 bases between them. Germline CDR1 reads SGHTA; CDR2 reads FQGNSA. The CDR3 length is 13 residues. CDR3 bases: TGTGCCAGCAGATGGGACACTCTTGAAAAACTGTTTTTT. It codes for CASRWDTLEKLFF. Drawing the rest from reference TRBV7-2 and TRBJ1-4, the complete variable domain is GAGVSQSPSNKVTEKGKDVELRCDPISGHTALYWYRQSLGQGLEFLIYFQGNSAPDKSGLPSDRFSAERTGGSVSTLTIQRTQQEDSAVYLCASRWDTLEKLFFGSGTQLSVL.

A few counts support this clonotype. The J gene is TRBJ2-1, the V gene TRBV4-1; TRBD2 matches at 8 bases. Gene TRBJ2-7 matches the end of the DNA better, so the J call may be wrong. Looked up from germline, CDR1 is MGHRA and CDR2 is YSYEKL. CDR3 length equals 17 residues. CDR3 loop: CASSQERLAGTYNEQYF. The CDR3 DNA reads TGCGCCAGCAGCCAAGAACGTCTAGCGGGTACCTACAATGAGCAGTACTTC.

V gene TRBV20-1 combines with J gene TRBJ2-3; the D is unclear. Germline-derived CDR1 and CDR2 are DFQATT and SNEGSKA (reference sequence). This CDR3 contains 16 residues. V was shortened by 0 bases and J by 1 base, with 14 bases between the two germline ends. CDR3 in amino acids: CSARDFSSLRTDTQYF. CDR3 nucleotide sequence: TGCAGTGCTAGAGATTTTTCTAGTTTGCGCACAGATACGCAGTATTTT.

This clonotype was counted many times. The chain has TRBV12-3 or TRBV12-4 and TRBJ1-1; 10 bases agree with TRBD1. The CDR3 spans 13 residues. Trimming cost V 3 bases and J 7 bases; bases outside gene matches: 2. As DNA, the CDR3 is TGTGCCAGCAGTTTCAGGGACAGGGGTGAAGCTTTCTTT. Translation: CASSFRDRGEAFF.